A selection of T cell receptor beta chains follows, all from one sample in a study of cytomegalovirus exposure and HLA in healthy donors. The method was immunoSEQ multiplex PCR; TCRdb's version includes in-frame clones alone and lacks a portion of them. The sample carries more than 150,000 clones, about 77% recorded once. The sequenced sample consisted of PBMCs. The receptors were sampled from a woman aged 30 to 39 in good health and CMV-seropositive. The CDR3 runs from the conserved cysteine through the conserved F or W. Fields, in order: D gene, J gene, CDR3 length, V gene, clone size, CDR3 protein, CDR3 DNA. D genes are given only for firm matches. Expanded clones are given a class, and other clones once, few, many or no size at all.

TRBD1 | TRBJ1-5 | 14 | TRBV5-6 | NA | CASSYRDSYQPQHF | TGTGCCAGCAGCTACCGGGACAGCTATCAGCCCCAGCATTTT
TRBD1 | TRBJ2-5 | 15 | TRBV7-2 | NA | CASSLVGDRGKTQYF | TGTGCCAGCAGCTTAGTAGGGGACAGGGGAAAGACCCAGTACTTC
NA | TRBJ1-3 | 18 | TRBV5-1 | NA | CASSLAPQGRLSGNTIYF | TGCGCCAGCAGCTTGGCCCCTCAGGGGCGCCTTTCTGGAAACACCATATATTTT
NA | TRBJ2-2 | 15 | TRBV7-2 | NA | CASSLATASTGELFF | TGTGCCAGCAGCTTAGCGACGGCTAGCACCGGGGAGCTGTTTTTT
NA | TRBJ1-5 | 16 | TRBV2 | NA | CASSEAPRGGNQPQHF | TGTGCCAGCAGTGAAGCGCCCAGGGGTGGTAATCAGCCCCAGCATTTT
NA | TRBJ1-4 | 14 | TRBV7-9 | NA | CASSSRATNEKLFF | TGTGCCAGCAGCTCCCGGGCAACTAATGAAAAACTGTTTTTT
TRBD1 | TRBJ2-5 | 16 | TRBV5-6 | NA | CASSLVQGVFGETQYF | TGTGCCAGCAGCTTGGTACAGGGGGTATTTGGTGAGACCCAGTACTTC
NA | TRBJ2-7 | 13 | TRBV11-3 | NA | CASSSKRAYEQYF | TGTGCCAGCAGCTCCAAGAGGGCCTACGAGCAGTACTTC
TRBD2 | TRBJ2-2 | 16 | TRBV7-2 | NA | CASSLFSGGAVGELFF | TGTGCCAGCAGCTTGTTTAGCGGGGGGGCCGTCGGGGAGCTGTTTTTT
NA | TRBJ1-1 | 13 | TRBV4-2 | NA | CASSQEGRQEAFF | TGTGCCAGCAGCCAAGAGGGGCGGCAGGAAGCTTTCTTT
NA | TRBJ1-4 | 14 | TRBV7-2 | few | CASSPTRVLNGLFF | TGTGCCAGCAGCCCGACCCGGGTCCTAAATGGATTGTTTTTT
TRBD2 | TRBJ2-1 | 16 | TRBV5-1 | NA | CASSPEGLAGSDEQFF | TGCGCCAGCAGCCCGGAGGGACTAGCGGGGAGCGATGAGCAGTTCTTC
NA | TRBJ2-7 | 14 | TRBV28 | NA | CASSLGSLGYEQYF | TGTGCCAGCAGTTTGGGCAGTTTGGGCTACGAGCAGTACTTC
TRBD2 | TRBJ2-1 | 16 | TRBV4-2 | NA | CASSQGLAGGGYEQFF | TGTGCCAGCAGCCAAGGCCTAGCGGGGGGGGGATACGAGCAGTTCTTC
TRBD1 | TRBJ2-2 | 16 | TRBV19 | NA | CASSIRATGGTGELFF | TGTGCCAGTAGTATACGGGCGACAGGGGGAACCGGGGAGCTGTTTTTT
TRBD2 | TRBJ2-1 | 19 | TRBV27 | NA | CASSLFGTSGAKLYNEQFF | TGTGCCAGCAGTTTATTCGGGACTAGCGGAGCGAAACTCTACAATGAGCAGTTCTTC
TRBD2 | TRBJ2-1 | 16 | TRBV15 | NA | CATSRGTSGRYNEQFF | TGTGCCACCAGCAGAGGGACTAGCGGGAGATACAATGAGCAGTTCTTC
NA | TRBJ1-2 | 11 | TRBV29-1 | NA | CSVQVNYGYTF | TGCAGCGTCCAGGTTAACTATGGCTACACCTTC
NA | TRBJ1-5 | 14 | TRBV29-1 | NA | CSVMTEDSNQPQHF | TGCAGCGTCATGACAGAAGATAGCAATCAGCCCCAGCATTTT
NA | TRBJ2-5 | 11 | TRBV15 | NA | CATRPRETQYF | TGTGCCACCAGACCGCGAGAGACCCAGTACTTC
NA | TRBJ2-7 | 13 | TRBV6-6 | NA | CASSDGQTYEQYF | TGTGCCAGCAGTGACGGACAGACCTACGAGCAGTACTTC
NA | TRBJ1-6 | 15 | TRBV11-2 | NA | CASSLEGGLGSPLHF | TGTGCCAGCAGCTTAGAAGGAGGGCTCGGGTCACCCCTCCACTTT
TRBD2 | TRBJ2-4 | 19 | TRBV11-2 | once | CASSLVPWGGAGAKNIQYF | TGTGCCAGCAGCTTAGTACCGTGGGGGGGTGCAGGAGCCAAAAACATTCAGTACTTC
NA | TRBJ1-1 | 13 | TRBV11-2 | NA | CASSLSLSVEAFF | TGTGCCAGCAGCTTATCCCTCAGTGTGGAAGCTTTCTTT
NA | TRBJ1-4 | 16 | TRBV7-8 | few | CASRDRPLRRPEKLFF | TGTGCCAGCAGGGACAGACCTCTCCGACGACCTGAAAAACTGTTTTTT
TRBD1 | TRBJ1-3 | 15 | TRBV5-1 | few | CASSLGQGFGNTIYF | TGCGCCAGCAGCTTGGGACAGGGTTTTGGAAACACCATATATTTT
TRBD1 | TRBJ2-7 | 16 | TRBV25-1 | NA | CASSASAPTGGYEQYF | TGTGCCAGCAGTGCCTCGGCCCCGACAGGGGGCTACGAGCAGTACTTC
NA | TRBJ1-6 | 15 | TRBV28 | few | CASSRLGGKDSPLHF | TGTGCCAGCAGTCGCCTTGGGGGGAAGGATTCACCCCTCCACTTT
TRBD1 | TRBJ2-7 | 14 | TRBV7-2 | once | CASSLGQGRYEQYF | TGTGCCAGCAGCCTGGGACAGGGACGGTACGAGCAGTACTTC
NA | TRBJ1-2 | 15 | TRBV2 | NA | CASLHRALLDYGYTF | TGTGCCAGTCTACACAGGGCCCTACTGGACTATGGCTACACCTTC
NA | TRBJ1-6 | 15 | TRBV7-2 | once | CACSLLAGGNSPLHF | TGTGCCTGCAGCTTATTGGCAGGAGGTAATTCACCCCTCCACTTT
TRBD2 | TRBJ2-5 | 15 | TRBV13 | few | CASSPERGGRETQYF | TGTGCCAGCAGCCCAGAGCGGGGGGGACGAGAGACCCAGTACTTC
TRBD2 | TRBJ2-3 | 14 | TRBV29-1 | NA | CSVTGLGRTDTQYF | TGCAGCGTGACGGGACTAGGAAGGACAGATACGCAGTATTTT
NA | TRBJ1-2 | 15 | TRBV27 | few | CASSTLQGQWYGYTF | TGTGCCAGCAGTACTTTGCAGGGACAATGGTATGGCTACACCTTC
NA | TRBJ2-5 | 13 | TRBV4-3 | few | CASSQGPGETQYF | TGCGCCAGCAGCCAAGGCCCCGGGGAGACCCAGTACTTC
NA | TRBJ2-2 | 15 | TRBV10-3 | NA | CAIRPWAGRTGELFF | TGTGCCATCAGGCCCTGGGCGGGCAGGACCGGGGAGCTGTTTTTT
NA | TRBJ2-1 | 17 | TRBV27 | NA | CASISVSRAGSYNEQFF | TGTGCCAGCATCTCAGTGAGTCGGGCGGGCTCCTACAATGAGCAGTTCTTC